This TCR beta chain was sequenced for a study of blood T cell repertoires in COVID-19. In the study overall: T cells, B-cell-depleted T cells, or PBMCs provided the cDNA or gDNA that served as material.

With V trimmed by 2 bases and J by 5 bases, 5 bases remained unmatched. The CDR3 runs to 15 residues. Germline loops: CDR1 SGDLS, CDR2 YYNGEE. How the authors handled the data: Amplification with reference gene primers provided the estimates of nucleated cell counts. The assay was immunoSEQ multiplex PCR, and TCRdb's table has in-frame clones only and misses some. That table gives V, J and clone size, and the DNA gave D and trimming. This table holds fewer than 200,000 clones, about 83% found once. The receptor was derived from a man aged 35 to 55 who had recovered from COVID-19. The chain employs TRBV9 and TRBJ2-2; 8 bases fit TRBD2. The sample consisted of peripheral blood. The CDR3 DNA reads TGTGCCAGCAGCGTCAGCGGGAGTGTGACCGGGGAGCTGTTTTTT. This sequence encodes CASSVSGSVTGELFF.